This entry is about one TCR beta chain. The CDR3 is made up of 12 amino acids. Germline values: CDR1 LGHDT, CDR2 YNNKEL (reference sequence). V was clipped by 0 bases and J by 6 bases, with 6 bases between them. Original handling: Reference gene primers were amplified, and this amplification served to estimate nucleated cell counts. The protocol was immunoSEQ multiplex PCR, while the TCRdb copy is restricted to in-frame clones and leaves out a portion. Clonal size and the V and J genes are those of that table, whereas D and trimming came from the DNA. Found here are hundreds of thousands of clones, approximately 85% of them singletons; the top ten hold approximately 0.89%. The sample comes from a study of blood T cell repertoires in COVID-19. About the study: Spain, Italy and the United States supplied samples that represented acute and convalescent COVID-19. Sample material is recorded as cDNA or gDNA derived from T cells, B-cell-depleted T cells, or PBMCs.

The receptor comes from a man aged 40-50 years with acute or convalescent COVID-19. J is TRBJ2-7 and V is TRBV3-1 (or the pseudogene TRBV3-2); D call uncertain. The material sequenced was peripheral blood. The chain's CDR3 is CASSQDAGEQYF. The CDR3 nucleotides read TGTGCCAGCAGCCAAGACGCCGGCGAGCAGTACTTC.